These 7 T cell receptor beta chains share one sample of origin, sequenced in a study of regulatory T cells in long-lasting Graves disease (dated by TCRdb to 2020 to 2023). Reading the label with the study, this specimen's time point is: persistent/refractory GD, antithyroid drugs over 5 years with positive TRAb. For both TCR sequencing and RNA sequencing, RNA was extracted from PBMCs in TRIzol. Libraries were built with multiplex PCR. The sequencer was an Illumina HiSeq 4000. TCR beta libraries were built with iRepertoire HTBI primers and Arm-PCR amplification of CDR3 regions. TCRdb ran its own pipeline on the public reads, namely fastp trimming at Q25 and MiXCR clone calling, and kept in-frame beta chains. Every CDR3 protein is listed once, alongside the most common genes and DNA of its rows. This sample is represented by 500,000 to 700,000 distinct CDR3 sequences; 30% of them were singletons. The ten largest clones capture 40% to 55% of the sample.

The source material was peripheral blood mononuclear cells (PBMCs), sampled when the disease was refractory, from a patient treated with antithyroid drugs. Source of these receptors: a female donor with Graves disease.

This rearrangement joins TRBV3-1 to TRBJ1-1; a weak D match, TRBD1 (5 bases). V shed 0 bases and J shed 5 bases, with 16 bases lying between them. CDR3 length: 16 amino acids. Germline V gene data show CDR1 as LGHDT and CDR2 as YNNKEL (reference sequence). CDR3 amino acids: CASSQDLGQGGTEAFF. In DNA, the CDR3 is TGTGCCAGCAGCCAAGATCTTGGGCAGGGAGGGACTGAAGCTTTCTTT.

This clonotype appeared many times. Written as DNA, the CDR3 is TGTGCCAGCAGCTCACATACTAGCGGCTACACCTTC. Encoded protein: CASSSHTSGYTF. This sequence joins TRBV27 and TRBJ1-2; D gene unclear. The CDR3 has 12 residues. Germline lookup yields CDR1 MNHEY and CDR2 SMNVEV (reference sequence). V shed 6 bases and J shed 8 bases, with 13 bases lying between them.

This chain connects TRBV27 to TRBJ1-2; tentatively, D is TRBD1 (5 bases). V was cut by 0 bases and J by 4 bases, with 15 bases left in between. The CDR3 sequence is 16 residues long. CDR1 and CDR2 (germline): MNHEY, SMNVEV (reference sequence). CDR3 residues: CASSLSPVAGIYGYTF. CDR3 DNA sequence: TGTGCCAGCAGTTTATCGCCCGTGGCAGGGATCTATGGCTACACCTTC.

In this sample, this clonotype turned up a few times. The genes are TRBV5-5 and TRBJ1-2; D not resolved. There are 17 residues in the CDR3. CDR1 is SGHKS and CDR2 is YYEKEE in the germline V gene (reference sequence). The V end lost 0 bases, the J end lost 4 bases, and 19 bases lay between the germline ends. The CDR3, as DNA: TGTGCCAGCAGCTTGGGGGCGGATACTTATAAAAGCTATGGCTACACCTTC. This encodes CASSLGADTYKSYGYTF. The variable domain in full, with the rest retrieved from reference TRBV5-5 and TRBJ1-2, is DAGVTQSPTHLIKTRGQQVTLRCSPISGHKSVSWYQQVLGQGPQFIFQYYEKEERGRGNFPDRFSARQFPNYSSELNVNALLLGDSALYLCASSLGADTYKSYGYTFGSGTRLTVV.

This clonotype was observed a handful of times. The chain links TRBV9 to TRBJ1-2; TRBD1 is a possible D gene (5 bases). The length of the CDR3 is 14 residues. Looked up from germline, CDR1 is SGDLS and CDR2 is YYNGEE. V dropped 0 bases and J dropped 7 bases, with 13 bases sitting between them. The CDR3 sequence: CASSVDPGIFGYTF. The CDR3 nucleotides are TGTGCCAGCAGCGTAGACCCAGGGATCTTTGGCTACACCTTC.

J is TRBJ2-1 and V is TRBV12-3 or TRBV12-4, with 14 bases that match TRBD2. Trimming cost V 5 bases and J 5 bases; bases outside gene matches: 14. This CDR3 has 19 amino acids. CDR3 in DNA: TGTGCCAGCAGTCCGGGTAGGAGGGGACTAGCGGGAGCGAACAATGAGCAGTTCTTC. It translates to CASSPGRRGLAGANNEQFF.

This clonotype was counted many times. The chain uses TRBV6-1 and TRBJ1-2, with no clear D. Per germline, CDR1 MNHNS and CDR2 SASEGT. This CDR3 is built from 14 residues. V lost 3 bases and J lost 5, with 13 bases in between. CDR3 bases: TGTGCCAGCAGTGACGCGTTACACAATTATGGCTACACCTTC. The encoded protein is CASSDALHNYGYTF.